The present T cell receptor (beta chain) was sequenced within a study of Ad26.COV2.S vaccination and SARS-CoV-2 variants. Study-level background: Ad26.COV2.S was injected intramuscularly once or twice, 56 days apart.

The treatment is: some 19 received Ad26.COV2.S at low or high dose, single or two shots; 5 received placebo; per-sample allocation not given. Collection of the samples took place on day 63 after the first injection of vaccine or placebo. Using immunoSEQ multiplex PCR, the repertoire was profiled, and TCRdb retains in-frame clones only, with some absent. The profile shows about 680,000 clones, around 92% of them singletons. This clone has only a few counts. V was trimmed by 2 bases and J by 9 bases, leaving 11 bases between them. In germline, CDR1 is MNHNY, CDR2 SVGAGI (reference sequence). This CDR3 has 14 residues.

This sample comprised peripheral blood, obtained in a trial of Ad26.COV2.S vaccine versus placebo. The chain combines TRBV6-6 with TRBJ1-6; no clear D. The TCR was taken from a person between 18 and 65 years old who received the Ad26.COV2.S COVID-19 vaccine or a placebo. The CDR3: CASSYQTEISPLHF. As DNA, the CDR3 is TGTGCCAGCAGTTACCAAACTGAGATTTCACCCCTCCACTTT.